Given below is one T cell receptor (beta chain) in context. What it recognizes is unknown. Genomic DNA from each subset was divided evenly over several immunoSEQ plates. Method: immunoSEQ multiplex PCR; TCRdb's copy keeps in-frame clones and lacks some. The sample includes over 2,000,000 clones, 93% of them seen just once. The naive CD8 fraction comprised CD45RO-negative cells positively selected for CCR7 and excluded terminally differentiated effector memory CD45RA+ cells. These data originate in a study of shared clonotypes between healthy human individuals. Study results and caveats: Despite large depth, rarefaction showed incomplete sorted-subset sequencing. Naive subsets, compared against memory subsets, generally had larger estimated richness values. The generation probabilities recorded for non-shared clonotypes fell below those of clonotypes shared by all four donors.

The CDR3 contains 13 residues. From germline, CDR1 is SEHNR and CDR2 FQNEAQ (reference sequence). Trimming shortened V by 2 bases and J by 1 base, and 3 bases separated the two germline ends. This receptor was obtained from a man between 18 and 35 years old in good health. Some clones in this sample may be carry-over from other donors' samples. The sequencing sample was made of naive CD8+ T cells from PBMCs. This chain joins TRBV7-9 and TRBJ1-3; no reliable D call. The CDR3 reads CASSLLSGNTIYF. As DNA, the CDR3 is TGTGCCAGCAGCTTATTATCTGGAAACACCATATATTTT. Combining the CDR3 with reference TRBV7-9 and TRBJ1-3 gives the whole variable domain DTGVSQNPRHKITKRGQNVTFRCDPISEHNRLYWYRQTLGQGPEFLTYFQNEAQLEKSRLLSDRFSAERPKGSFSTLEIQRTEQGDSAMYLCASSLLSGNTIYFGEGSWLTVV.